Presented here are 23 T cell receptor beta chains from one specimen sequenced in a study of shared clonotypes between healthy human individuals. TCRdb's table, derived via immunoSEQ multiplex PCR, lists solely in-frame clones and lacks some. The sample contains about 1,900,000 clones, less than 95% of which appear only once. Terminally differentiated effector memory CD45RA+ cells were excluded from the naive CD8 cells, which were CD45RO-negative and positively selected for CCR7. What was sequenced was naive CD8+ T cells sorted from blood. All receptors come from a man aged 18 to 30 in good health.

This clone turned up a few times. This sequence joins TRBV29-1 and TRBJ1-4; maybe TRBD1 (5 bases). The CDR3 totals 10 residues. Trimming removed 5 bases from V and 14 bases from J, with 12 bases in between. Per germline, CDR1 SQVTM and CDR2 ANQGSEA. The chain's CDR3 is CSVWGDQLFF. The CDR3 nucleotides are TGCAGCGTTTGGGGGGATCAGCTGTTTTTT.

The chain has TRBV4-1 and TRBJ2-5; D not certain. Trimming left V 0 bases short and J 0 bases short, with 17 bases between. This CDR3 is 18 amino acids long. Germline assignment: CDR1 MGHRA and CDR2 YSYEKL. The CDR3: CASSQDSLGRTDQETQYF. Here the CDR3 DNA reads TGCGCCAGCAGCCAAGATAGTCTCGGCAGGACCGACCAAGAGACCCAGTACTTC.

This rearrangement joins TRBV7-2 to TRBJ1-5, with TRBD1 matching 9 bases. The germline V gene encodes CDR1 SGHTA and CDR2 FQGNSA. V shed 6 bases, J shed 5 bases, and the junction held 11 bases outside the gene matches. CDR3 length: 16 residues. The CDR3 sequence: CASSPLGTGYDQPQHF. CDR3 nucleotide sequence: TGTGCCAGCAGTCCCCTTGGGACAGGGTACGATCAGCCCCAGCATTTT.

V usage is TRBV7-9 and J usage is TRBJ1-2; no definite D call. Per germline, CDR1 SEHNR and CDR2 FQNEAQ (reference sequence). CDR3 length equals 13 residues. V was shortened by 5 bases and J by 2 bases, with 9 bases between the two germline ends. Here the CDR3 DNA reads TGTGCCAGCAGCATAGAGATAAACTATGGCTACACCTTC. Translated, it gives CASSIEINYGYTF.

V and J are TRBV11-1 and TRBJ1-3; D gene ambiguous. The DNA end favors TRBJ2-2, so the J call may be wrong. The CDR3 runs to 11 residues. CDR1 and CDR2 (germline): SGHAT, FQDESV (reference sequence). Here the CDR3 reads CASGNTGELFF. As DNA, the CDR3 is TGTGCCAGCGGTAACACCGGGGAGCTGTTTTTT.

The CDR3 bases are TGTGCCAGCAGCTCGGGACTAGCCACCGGGGAGCTGTTTTTT. Translation gives CASSSGLATGELFF. This chain joins TRBV5-4 and TRBJ2-2; TRBD2 matches at 9 bases. The junction had 1 base not matched to a gene; V was cut back by 3 bases and J by 4 bases. CDR1 and CDR2 from the germline V gene are SGHNT and YYREEE (reference sequence). The CDR3 loop spans 14 amino acids.

The chain joins TRBV29-1 to TRBJ2-1; tentatively, D is TRBD1 or TRBD2 (5 bases each). CDR1 is SQVTM, CDR2 ANQGSEA, per germline. There are 14 residues in the CDR3. Trimming removed 1 base at V and 8 bases at J, with 15 bases between. The CDR3 DNA reads as TGCAGCGTTGAAGCTCTAGGACGAGGGGATGAGCAGTTCTTC. It yields the protein CSVEALGRGDEQFF.

The V and J genes are TRBV15 and TRBJ1-5; 12 positions match TRBD1. This CDR3 comprises 16 residues. J gave up 5 bases and V 5 bases, and 7 bases lay outside the gene matches. Germline CDR1 LNHNV, CDR2 YYDKDF (reference sequence). In nucleotides, the CDR3 is TGTGCCACCAGCGGGACAGGGGGCTTGTCGGATCAGCCCCAGCATTTT. This codes for CATSGTGGLSDQPQHF.

CDR3 nucleotide sequence: TGTGCCAGCAGCTTAAACTTAGCGGGGCAAGAGACCCAGTACTTC. Protein sequence: CASSLNLAGQETQYF. The chain carries TRBV11-2 and TRBJ2-5; 8 bases are a match to TRBD2. CDR1 is SGHAT and CDR2 is FQNNGV in the germline V gene. The CDR3 runs to 15 residues. V lost 2 bases, J lost 2 bases, and 4 bases stayed unmatched.

The chain employs TRBV19 and TRBJ1-1, with 10 bases matching TRBD1. The V gene's germline CDR1 is LNHDA and CDR2 SQIVND (reference sequence). The CDR3 has 15 amino acids. The V gene end was trimmed by 5 bases and the J gene end by 6 bases; junction bases not matched to a gene: 9. The CDR3 coding sequence is TGTGCCAGTAGTGCGACAGGGGGCGCGATGCCTGAAGCTTTCTTT. Protein: CASSATGGAMPEAFF.

This chain joins TRBV5-1 and TRBJ2-1, with a possible D match to TRBD2 (6 bases). The CDR3 totals 18 residues. Trimming cost V 2 bases and J 3 bases, with 21 bases left between them. The V gene's germline CDR1 is SGHRS and CDR2 YFSETQ. Here the CDR3 reads CASSFDVGGPEGYNEQFF. The CDR3 DNA reads TGCGCCAGCAGCTTTGACGTGGGCGGCCCGGAGGGCTACAATGAGCAGTTCTTC.

This rearrangement joins TRBV6-5 to TRBJ2-5, with D perhaps TRBD2 (5 bases). CDR1 MNHEY and CDR2 SVGAGI come from the germline V gene. Trimming cost V 4 bases and J 4 bases, with 13 bases left between them. CDR3 length equals 14 residues. CDR3 sequence (DNA): TGTGCCAGCAGTTCGCTACGGGAAGGAGAGACCCAGTACTTC. The encoded protein is CASSSLREGETQYF.

This chain connects TRBV7-8 to TRBJ2-6, with D tentatively TRBD1 (6 bases). Trimming pared 2 bases from V and 0 bases from J, leaving 11 bases between. Germline V CDR1 and CDR2: SGHVS, FQNEAQ. The CDR3 is 17 residues long. The CDR3 region is CASSLTGQISGANVLTF. The CDR3 DNA is TGTGCCAGCAGCTTAACAGGACAGATCTCTGGGGCCAACGTCCTGACTTTC.

CDR3 DNA: TGCGCCAGCAGCCCCTTAAGCGGGAGCTCCTACGAGCAGTACTTC. Protein: CASSPLSGSSYEQYF. The chain combines TRBV4-3 with TRBJ2-7, with 8 bases aligning to TRBD2. CDR1 is LGHNA and CDR2 is YSLEER in the germline V gene. The CDR3 covers 15 residues. V was pared by 4 bases and J by 0 bases, with 5 bases of the junction left unmatched.

The V and J genes are TRBV7-6 and TRBJ2-3; TRBD2 matches at 12 bases. CDR3 length: 19 amino acids. Germline trimming cut 0 bases from V and 2 bases from J; bases unmatched to any gene: 9. Germline assignment: CDR1 SGHVS and CDR2 FNYEAQ. In DNA form, the CDR3 reads TGTGCCAGCAGCTTAGCTGCGACTAGCGGGGGTCAAAACACAGATACGCAGTATTTT. Residues: CASSLAATSGGQNTDTQYF.

The rearrangement links TRBV7-9 to TRBJ2-1, with 8 bases that match TRBD2. Losses at the gene ends were 5 bases for V and 3 bases for J; bases not matched to a gene: 9. The germline CDR1 and CDR2 sequences are SEHNR and FQNEAQ (reference sequence). CDR3 length equals 16 residues. CDR3 nucleotides: TGTGCCAGCAGCCAGACTAGCGATCACCTCTACAATGAGCAGTTCTTC. It specifies CASSQTSDHLYNEQFF.

This chain uses TRBV4-1 with TRBJ2-2; 11 nucleotides align to TRBD2. CDR1 and CDR2 (germline): MGHRA, YSYEKL. CDR3 length equals 16 residues. Unmatched junction bases numbered 7, after V lost 5 bases and J lost 5 bases. As DNA, the CDR3 is TGCGCCAGCAGCTTTTCACTAGCGGGAGTTACCGGGGAGCTGTTTTTT. Amino acids: CASSFSLAGVTGELFF.

This clone was counted once. The chain has TRBV2 and TRBJ2-1, with D maybe TRBD1 (5 bases). Trimming cost V 1 base and J 8 bases, with 12 bases left between them. Per the germline V gene, CDR1 is SNHLY and CDR2 is FYNNEI. This CDR3 is 14 amino acids long. The CDR3 here is CASSEEMGLHEQFF. The CDR3, as DNA: TGTGCCAGCAGTGAAGAGATGGGGCTGCATGAGCAGTTCTTC.

This chain connects TRBV5-1 to TRBJ1-3, with 7 nucleotides matching TRBD1. Losses at the gene ends were 4 bases for V and 0 bases for J; bases not matched to a gene: 4. This CDR3 spans 15 amino acids. Per germline, CDR1 SGHRS and CDR2 YFSETQ. The CDR3 sequence is CASSLGQSSGNTIYF. CDR3 coding DNA: TGCGCCAGCAGCCTGGGACAGTCCTCTGGAAACACCATATATTTT.

A single count supports this clone. A read error may account for a junction end that differs from germline. The J gene is TRBJ2-7, the V gene TRBV6-1; no definite D call. The germline V gene encodes CDR1 MNHNS and CDR2 SASEGT. The CDR3 is 8 residues long. CDR3 in DNA: TGTGCCAGCAGTGAATGGGACTTC. Translating gives CASSEWDF.

The chain has TRBV4-3 and TRBJ2-7, with D uncertain. Germline loops: CDR1 LGHNA, CDR2 YSLEER. The CDR3 totals 15 residues. Trimming cost V 4 bases and J 6 bases, with 19 bases left between them. The chain's CDR3 is CASSRKTAPGLEQYF. In nucleotides, the CDR3 is TGCGCCAGCAGCCGCAAGACTGCCCCCGGCCTCGAGCAGTACTTC.

V gene TRBV27 combines with J gene TRBJ1-2, with D uncertain. The V end was cut by 10 bases, the J end by 8 bases, with 23 bases between. The CDR3 is 14 amino acids. Germline V CDR1 and CDR2: MNHEY, SMNVEV (reference sequence). CDR3: CATGFLEGPLGYTF. CDR3 nucleotide sequence: TGTGCCACGGGGTTTTTGGAAGGTCCTTTAGGCTACACCTTC.

The count of this clone is one. The identical CDR3 is also encoded by other nucleotide sequences in the sample. The gene calls are TRBV27 and TRBJ2-5; D unclear. The CDR3 runs to 14 residues. Deletions cut 3 bases from V and 5 bases from J, with 13 bases between. CDR1 MNHEY and CDR2 SMNVEV come from the germline V gene (reference sequence). The CDR3 DNA follows: TGTGCCAGCAGTTTGATGGGCGGTGGTGAGACCCAGTACTTC. Translating gives CASSLMGGGETQYF.